These 23 T cell receptor beta chains originate from one sample sequenced in a study of PD-1 blockade in classical Hodgkin lymphoma. The protocol was immunoSEQ multiplex PCR, while the TCRdb copy is restricted to in-frame clones and leaves out a portion. The sample includes roughly 24,000 clones, approximately 80% of them seen just once. Every one of the patients relapsed after autologous stem cell transplantation (brentuximab vedotin exposure was variable). The starting material was peripheral blood mononuclear cells (PBMCs), obtained before the second cycle of nivolumab. These receptors all come from a human donor with classical Hodgkin lymphoma.

There are a few counts of this clone. The chain has TRBV10-3 and TRBJ1-2, with 9 nucleotides matching TRBD1. Germline CDR1 is ENHRY and CDR2 is SYGVKD. V was clipped by 8 bases and J by 3 bases; unmatched bases: 7. The CDR3 totals 14 residues. As DNA, the CDR3 is TGTGCCATCGGTCGGACAGGGGACTACTATGGCTACACCTTC. Protein product: CAIGRTGDYYGYTF.

J is TRBJ2-5 and V is TRBV7-7; no firm D call. V lost 1 base to trimming and J lost 7 bases, with 4 bases between them. This CDR3 has 11 residues. Germline lookup yields CDR1 SSHAT and CDR2 FNYEAQ (reference sequence). The CDR3 sequence: CASSLEVTQYF. The CDR3 nucleotides read TGTGCCAGCAGCTTAGAGGTGACCCAGTACTTC.

Comments on this clone: At one end the junction does not follow the germline gene, possibly because of a read error. The chain recombines TRBV9 with TRBJ1-2; D not resolved. The CDR3 has 17 residues. Germline V gives CDR1 SGDLS, CDR2 YYNGEE. The CDR3 DNA reads as TGTGCCAGCAGCGTAGGTGGGATCTACGGGGATAACGATGGCTACACCTTC. Its translation: CASSVGGIYGDNDGYTF. The whole variable domain, filled in from reference TRBV9 and TRBJ1-2, reads DSGVTQTPKHLITATGQRVTLRCSPRSGDLSVYWYQQSLDQGLQFLIQYYNGEERAKGNILERFSAQQFPDLHSELNLSSLELGDSALYFCASSVGGIYGDNDGYTFGSGTRLTVV.

This clone was seen once. The chain combines TRBV6-5 with TRBJ2-2; D may be TRBD2 (5 bases). The CDR3 covers 13 residues. Trimming removed 5 bases from V and 8 bases from J, with 12 bases in between. Germline V CDR1 and CDR2: MNHEY, SVGAGI. The chain's CDR3 is CASSRPWEGELFF. CDR3 nucleotide sequence: TGTGCCAGCAGTCGGCCGTGGGAGGGGGAGCTGTTTTTT.

The rearrangement uses TRBV19 and TRBJ1-5; D gene unclear. This CDR3 spans 14 amino acids. Germline V gives CDR1 LNHDA, CDR2 SQIVND (reference sequence). V gave up 7 bases and J gave up 5 bases, with 15 bases separating them. CDR3 nucleotide sequence: TGTGCCAGTAACCCACACAGCGGTCATCAGCCCCAGCATTTT. Translated, it gives CASNPHSGHQPQHF.

This sequence joins TRBV4-3 and TRBJ1-4; no clear D. This CDR3 has 17 residues. The V and J ends lost 0 bases and 5 bases respectively, with 16 bases between them. Looked up from germline, CDR1 is LGHNA and CDR2 is YSLEER. In DNA form, the CDR3 reads TGCGCCAGCAGCCAAGATACATTCGTAACGCTAAATGAAAAACTGTTTTTT. Translated: CASSQDTFVTLNEKLFF.

This rearrangement joins TRBV7-2 to TRBJ2-2; 8 bases line up with TRBD1. The CDR3 is 15 amino acids. CDR1 is SGHTA and CDR2 is FQGNSA in the germline V gene. V dropped 5 bases and J dropped 0; count of bases not matched to a gene: 2. The CDR3 loop is CASSVTGANTGELFF. CDR3 coding DNA: TGTGCCAGCAGCGTGACAGGGGCGAACACCGGGGAGCTGTTTTTT.

The rearrangement uses TRBV6-1 and TRBJ2-7, with unresolved D. V was clipped by 4 bases and J by 3 bases, with 7 bases between them. CDR3 length: 12 residues. From germline, CDR1 is MNHNS and CDR2 SASEGT. The CDR3 protein is CASSAGGYEQYF. As DNA, the CDR3 is TGTGCCAGCAGTGCGGGCGGCTACGAGCAGTACTTC.

This clone was recorded a few times. The J gene is TRBJ2-7, the V gene TRBV4-3; D may correspond to TRBD1 or TRBD2 (5 bases each). Germline values: CDR1 LGHNA, CDR2 YSLEER. Trimming removed 4 bases from V and 2 bases from J, with 15 bases in between. This CDR3 region has 15 residues. This CDR3 reads CASSPQAGTPYEQYF. The CDR3 DNA is TGCGCCAGCAGCCCCCAGGCAGGGACCCCCTACGAGCAGTACTTC.

V is TRBV6-5 and J is TRBJ1-4; D not certain. Trimming took off 8 bases at V and 5 bases at J, with 12 bases between the two ends. CDR3 length: 13 amino acids. From germline, CDR1 is MNHEY and CDR2 SVGAGI. Here the CDR3 DNA reads TGTGCCAGCGCCTTGAAGGTGAATGAAAAACTGTTTTTT. Its protein is CASALKVNEKLFF.

The V gene is TRBV28, the J gene TRBJ1-2; 8 bases match TRBD1. This CDR3 is built from 15 residues. J lost 3 bases, V lost 6 bases, and 9 bases had no gene match. Germline CDR1 reads MDHEN; CDR2 reads SYDVKM. The CDR3 region is CASRASDREYYGYTF. CDR3 nucleotide sequence: TGTGCCAGCAGGGCCTCGGACAGGGAATACTATGGCTACACCTTC.

This chain links TRBV30 with TRBJ1-5; maybe TRBD1 (6 bases). The CDR3 runs 12 residues. The ends were cut back, 3 bases at V and 7 bases at J, with 10 bases in the middle. From germline, CDR1 is GTSNPN and CDR2 SVGIG (reference sequence). In DNA, the CDR3 is TGTGCCTGGAGACGGGGGGGCCAGCCCCAGCATTTT. Residues: CAWRRGGQPQHF.

This chain's CDR3 is CASSRTPGTVETQYF. The DNA for the CDR3 is TGCGCCAGCAGCCGAACCCCTGGGACAGTAGAGACCCAGTACTTC. The rearrangement links TRBV4-1 to TRBJ2-5; 7 bases agree with TRBD1. The V segment lost 4 bases and the J segment 4 bases; nucleotides outside the gene matches: 9. This CDR3 is built from 15 residues. Germline CDR1 reads MGHRA; CDR2 reads YSYEKL.

CDR3 protein: CASSGPGQGKGRNQPQHF. The CDR3 DNA follows: TGTGCCAGCAGCGGCCCCGGACAGGGCAAAGGGCGCAATCAGCCCCAGCATTTT. The chain is built from TRBV7-9 and TRBJ1-5, with 8 bases aligning to TRBD1. V gave up 5 bases and J gave up 2 bases; unmatched junction bases: 14. This CDR3 has 18 residues. Per germline, CDR1 SEHNR and CDR2 FQNEAQ (reference sequence).

This clone has a single count. The rearrangement links TRBV2 to TRBJ1-4, with D maybe TRBD1 (6 bases). This CDR3 has 15 amino acids. Germline V gene sequence: CDR1 SNHLY, CDR2 FYNNEI. V lost 7 bases, J lost 5 bases, and 17 bases lay in between. CDR3 loop: CASTDPWGANEKLFF. CDR3 coding DNA: TGTGCCAGCACAGACCCTTGGGGGGCCAATGAAAAACTGTTTTTT.

The genes are TRBV7-9 and TRBJ1-5; D not certain. V dropped 3 bases and J dropped 4 bases, with 7 bases sitting between them. Germline CDR1 SEHNR, CDR2 FQNEAQ (reference sequence). This CDR3 contains 13 residues. CDR3 region: CASSFGENQPQHF. CDR3 DNA sequence: TGTGCCAGCAGCTTCGGCGAGAATCAGCCCCAGCATTTT. Drawing the rest from reference TRBV7-9 and TRBJ1-5, the complete variable domain is DTGVSQNPRHKITKRGQNVTFRCDPISEHNRLYWYRQTLGQGPEFLTYFQNEAQLEKSRLLSDRFSAERPKGSFSTLEIQRTEQGDSAMYLCASSFGENQPQHFGDGTRLSIL.

The V gene is TRBV29-1, the J gene TRBJ2-7; 12 positions agree with TRBD2. Germline V gene sequence: CDR1 SQVTM, CDR2 ANQGSEA. V lost 7 bases, J lost 4 bases, and 11 bases stayed unmatched. The CDR3 is made up of 15 amino acids. DNA for the CDR3: TGCAGCGCCCGGACTAGCGGGACCGCCGGTTACGAGCAGTACTTC. Translation gives CSARTSGTAGYEQYF.

This clone came up once. The J gene is TRBJ1-6, the V gene TRBV27, with D perhaps TRBD1 (6 bases). The germline V gene encodes CDR1 MNHEY and CDR2 SMNVEV (reference sequence). The V and J ends lost 3 bases and 6 bases respectively, with 9 bases between them. The CDR3 runs 14 residues. The CDR3: CASSFRGINSPLHF. As DNA, the CDR3 is TGTGCCAGCAGTTTCAGGGGAATTAATTCACCCCTCCACTTT.

This clone was detected only a few times. This chain uses TRBV7-9 with TRBJ2-7; 8 nucleotides align to TRBD1. The germline gives CDR1 SEHNR, CDR2 FQNEAQ (reference sequence). J lost 7 bases, V lost 5 bases, and 10 bases had no gene match. The CDR3 is 14 amino acids. Written as DNA, the CDR3 is TGTGCCAGCAGCCCGCCGACAGGGGTGAGGGAGCAGTACTTC. It specifies CASSPPTGVREQYF.

This chain links TRBV5-1 with TRBJ2-2; possible D gene TRBD1, 5 bases. The CDR3 length is 14 residues. The ends were cut back, 2 bases at V and 4 bases at J, with 9 bases in the middle. In germline, CDR1 is SGHRS, CDR2 YFSETQ. CDR3 coding DNA: TGCGCCAGCAGCTTTGGGGCAGGCACCGGGGAGCTGTTTTTT. Its protein is CASSFGAGTGELFF.

This sequence joins TRBV7-3 and TRBJ2-5; TRBD2 matches at 8 bases. The CDR3 runs 16 residues. V shed 4 bases, J shed 4 bases, and the junction held 11 bases outside the gene matches. Germline lookup yields CDR1 SGHTA and CDR2 FQGTGA. The CDR3 DNA follows: TGTGCCAGCAGCTCCACCTTGGCGGGGGGACGAGAGACCCAGTACTTC. This translates into CASSSTLAGGRETQYF.

The CDR3 loop is CASSTVLNTEAFF. CDR3 bases: TGTGCCAGTAGCACCGTCCTGAACACTGAAGCTTTCTTT. The chain recombines TRBV19 with TRBJ1-1; D not resolved. Trimming left V 6 bases short and J 0 bases short, with 8 bases between. This CDR3 is 13 amino acids long. Germline loops: CDR1 LNHDA, CDR2 SQIVND (reference sequence).

The rearrangement links TRBV29-1 to TRBJ1-4, with D unresolved. Deletions cut 6 bases from V and 7 bases from J, with 15 bases between. CDR3 length: 13 amino acids. Germline V CDR1 and CDR2: SQVTM, ANQGSEA. CDR3: CSVMALVGEKLFF. DNA for the CDR3: TGCAGCGTCATGGCCTTGGTGGGTGAAAAACTGTTTTTT.